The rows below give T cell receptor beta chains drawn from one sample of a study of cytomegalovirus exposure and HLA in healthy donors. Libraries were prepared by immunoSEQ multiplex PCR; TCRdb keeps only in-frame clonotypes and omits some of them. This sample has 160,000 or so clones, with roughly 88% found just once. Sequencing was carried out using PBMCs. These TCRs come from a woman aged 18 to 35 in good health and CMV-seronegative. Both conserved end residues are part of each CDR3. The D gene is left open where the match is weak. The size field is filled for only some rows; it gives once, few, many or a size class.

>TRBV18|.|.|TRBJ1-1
TGTGCCAGCTCACCCTCCTACAGGGATAACACTGAAGCTTTCTTT
CASSPSYRDNTEAFF
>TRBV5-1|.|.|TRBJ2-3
TGCGCCAGCAGCTTGGGACAGGACACGCAGTATTTT
CASSLGQDTQYF
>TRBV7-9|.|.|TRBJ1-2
TGTTCCAGCTCTCCGAGGGATTATGGCTACACCTTC
CSSSPRDYGYTF
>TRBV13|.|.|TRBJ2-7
TGTGCCAGCAGCCCGAGGGCCCGCTACGAGCAGTACTTC
CASSPRARYEQYF
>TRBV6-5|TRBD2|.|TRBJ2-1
TGTGCCAGCAGTTATTTGCGGGGGGAGCAGTTCTTC
CASSYLRGEQFF
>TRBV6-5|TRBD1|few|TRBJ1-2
TGTGCCAGCAGTCCGGGACAGGGTTCCCCCTGGGGCTACACCTTC
CASSPGQGSPWGYTF
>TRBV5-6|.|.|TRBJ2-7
TGTGCCAGCAGCTTGACAGGGACCTACGAGCAGTACTTC
CASSLTGTYEQYF
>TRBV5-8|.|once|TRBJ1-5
TGTGCCAGCAGCTTGGGGGGAGGGAGCCCCCAGCATTTT
CASSLGGGSPQHF
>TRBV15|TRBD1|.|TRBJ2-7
TGTGCCACCAGCAGAGGGGGGACAGGGTTTTACGAGCAGTACTTC
CATSRGGTGFYEQYF
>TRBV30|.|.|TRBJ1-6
TGTGCCTGGAACAGGGTTGGTTCACCCCTCCACTTT
CAWNRVGSPLHF
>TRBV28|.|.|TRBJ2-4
TGTGCCAGCAGTACCCTACTCCGGCCAGGGGCCAGCAAAAACATTCAGTACTTC
CASSTLLRPGASKNIQYF
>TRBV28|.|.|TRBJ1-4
TGTGCCAGCAGCCTAGGGGGGGGAACTAATGAAAAACTGTTTTTT
CASSLGGGTNEKLFF
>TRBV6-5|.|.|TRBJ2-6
TGTGCCAGCAGTTACTACGGGGATACCAACGTCCTGACTTTC
CASSYYGDTNVLTF
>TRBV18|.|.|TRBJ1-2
TGTGCCAGCTCACCTCAAGAGTCGGGGAATGGCTACACCTTC
CASSPQESGNGYTF
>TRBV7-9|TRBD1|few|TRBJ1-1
TGTGCCAGCAGCTCCCACAGGGGCCGAGGGGACACTGAAGCTTTCTTT
CASSSHRGRGDTEAFF
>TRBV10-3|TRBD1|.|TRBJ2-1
TGTGCCATCAGTGAGTACCGGGACAGGGGATACAATGAGCAGTTCTTC
CAISEYRDRGYNEQFF
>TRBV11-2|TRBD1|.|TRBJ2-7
TGTGCCAGCAGCTTACGATACCAGGGGGAACCCTCCTACGAGCAGTACTTC
CASSLRYQGEPSYEQYF
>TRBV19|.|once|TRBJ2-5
TGTGCCAGTAGTTCGTTGGGGGCGGGGGCGGAGACCCAGTACTTC
CASSSLGAGAETQYF
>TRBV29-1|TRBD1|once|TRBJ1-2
TGCAGCGTTGAAGAGTCTAGGAAACAGGGGAAGGCGAACTATGGCTACACCTTC
CSVEESRKQGKANYGYTF
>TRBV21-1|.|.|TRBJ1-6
TGTGCCAGCAGCAAGGTTCAAGGGGATAATTCACCCCTCCACTTT
CASSKVQGDNSPLHF
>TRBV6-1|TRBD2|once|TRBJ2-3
TGTGCCAGCAGGGGTAGCGGGTCATACACAGATACGCAGTATTTT
CASRGSGSYTDTQYF
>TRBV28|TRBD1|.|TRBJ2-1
TGTGCCAGCAGTCAGTCCGGGACAGGGGGCTACAATGAGCAGTTCTTC
CASSQSGTGGYNEQFF
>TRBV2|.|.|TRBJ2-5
TGTGCCAGCGCAGGGCAGACCCAGTACTTC
CASAGQTQYF
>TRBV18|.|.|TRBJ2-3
TGTGCCAGCTCACCACTAGACATCACAGATACGCAGTATTTT
CASSPLDITDTQYF
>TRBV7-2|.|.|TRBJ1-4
TGTGCCAGCAGCTTAGGGCATAGGGGGACAAATGAAAAACTGTTTTTT
CASSLGHRGTNEKLFF
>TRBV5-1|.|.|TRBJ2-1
TGCGCCAGCAGTGCCTACCAGGGGGAGGATGAGCAGTTCTTC
CASSAYQGEDEQFF
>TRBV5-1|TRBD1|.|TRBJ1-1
TGCGCCAGCAGCTTGGAGGGACAGGGTGAAGCTTTCTTT
CASSLEGQGEAFF
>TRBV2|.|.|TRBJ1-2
TGTGCCACCGACACCGGGGGTGGCTACACCTTC
CATDTGGGYTF
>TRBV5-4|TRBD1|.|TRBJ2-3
TGTGCCAGCAGCTTGGGGGGGACAGGGAGAAGCACAGATACGCAGTATTTT
CASSLGGTGRSTDTQYF
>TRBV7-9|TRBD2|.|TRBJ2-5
TGTGCCAGCAGCTTTAGCGGGGGGGCGCGGGAGACCCAGTACTTC
CASSFSGGARETQYF
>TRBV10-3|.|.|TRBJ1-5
TGTGCCATCAGTCGGGGTACGGATCAGCCCCAGCATTTT
CAISRGTDQPQHF
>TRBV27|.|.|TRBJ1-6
TGTGCCGGCAGTTTGCGGGGGAGGTTGTCACCCCTCCACTTT
CAGSLRGRLSPLHF
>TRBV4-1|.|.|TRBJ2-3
TGCGCTAGCAGCCAAGATCGGACTGGCACAGATACGCAGTATTTT
CASSQDRTGTDTQYF
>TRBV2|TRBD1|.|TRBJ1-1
TGTGCCAGCAGTGAGGGTAGGGGGCTCACTGAAGCTTTCTTT
CASSEGRGLTEAFF
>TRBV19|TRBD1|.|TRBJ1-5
TGTGCCAGTAGTTGGGGACAGGGGGCGATTCAGCCCCAGCATTTT
CASSWGQGAIQPQHF